The 24 T cell receptor beta chains below all came from one sample that was sequenced in a study of cytomegalovirus exposure and HLA in healthy donors. Both 60 Vbeta primers and 13 Jbeta primers went into the PCR. Profiled with immunoSEQ multiplex PCR; TCRdb holds only in-frame clones, not every one. Here the sample spans roughly 150,000 clones, 70% being singletons. Sample: PBMCs. The receptor set was obtained from a woman under 40 in good health and CMV-seronegative.

Only a few counts were recorded for this clone. The chain carries TRBV5-1 and TRBJ2-1, with D maybe TRBD2 (6 bases). This CDR3 contains 12 residues. V lost 4 bases, J lost 8 bases, and 10 bases lay in between. Looked up from germline, CDR1 is SGHRS and CDR2 is YFSETQ. DNA of the CDR3: TGCGCCAGCAGCCTACCGGGAGATGAGCAGTTCTTC. Amino acids: CASSLPGDEQFF. Full variable domain (missing parts from reference TRBV5-1 and TRBJ2-1): KAGVTQTPRYLIKTRGQQVTLSCSPISGHRSVSWYQQTPGQGLQFLFEYFSETQRNKGNFPGRFSGRQFSNSRSEMNVSTLELGDSALYLCASSLPGDEQFFGPGTRLTVL.

This chain joins TRBV2 and TRBJ1-3; a weak D match, TRBD1 (6 bases). This CDR3 is built from 15 residues. V lost 3 bases and J lost 2, with 11 bases in between. Germline V lookup: CDR1 SNHLY, CDR2 FYNNEI. The CDR3, as DNA: TGTGCCAGCAGTGAGGGGGCGCCCCCTGGAAACACCATATATTTT. Residues: CASSEGAPPGNTIYF.

V gene TRBV30 combines with J gene TRBJ1-1; D remains ambiguous. Trimming took off 0 bases at V and 1 base at J, with 9 bases between the two ends. The CDR3 extends over 14 amino acids. CDR1 and CDR2 from the germline V gene are GTSNPN and SVGIG (reference sequence). The CDR3 is CAWSVVRGNTEAFF. The CDR3 DNA reads TGTGCCTGGAGTGTTGTGCGGGGGAACACTGAAGCTTTCTTT.

The chain joins TRBV4-2 to TRBJ1-5; D is possibly TRBD1 (6 bases). In germline, CDR1 is LGHNA, CDR2 YNFKEQ. This CDR3 has 15 residues. V shed 0 bases and J shed 4 bases, with 10 bases lying between them. The CDR3 reads CASSQETGRNQPQHF. CDR3 in DNA: TGTGCCAGCAGCCAAGAGACAGGCAGGAATCAGCCCCAGCATTTT.

On this clone itself: This CDR3 is missing its conserved last phenylalanine or tryptophan, likely due to a read error. Because the CDR3's place on the DNA is in doubt, the DNA is left out and the CDR3 is given as listed by TCRdb. The V call is TRBV21-1, the J call TRBJ2-7; the table's TRBD1 call for D was not verified on the DNA. TRBV21-1 is a pseudogene locus. The CDR3 sequence runs 14 residues, both termini included. The CDR3: CASSKVRHSHDRSN.

The gene calls are TRBV4-2 and TRBJ1-2; TRBD1 is a possible D gene (6 bases). The CDR3 contains 17 residues. Germline lookup yields CDR1 LGHNA and CDR2 YNFKEQ. Trimming left V 3 bases short and J 4 bases short, with 21 bases between. CDR3: CASSQGSVGRGSYGYTF. The CDR3 DNA reads TGTGCCAGCAGCCAGGGTTCGGTGGGCAGGGGATCCTATGGCTACACCTTC.

The chain employs TRBV4-1 and TRBJ1-2, with 8 bases fitting TRBD1. The germline gives CDR1 MGHRA, CDR2 YSYEKL. V was pared by 1 base and J by 4 bases, with 2 bases of the junction left unmatched. This CDR3 is built from 14 residues. CDR3 bases: TGCGCCAGCAGCCAAGGACAGGGGCCCTATGGCTACACCTTC. This codes for CASSQGQGPYGYTF.

The chain links TRBV11-1 to TRBJ2-3, with D maybe TRBD1 (6 bases). Germline-derived CDR1 and CDR2 are SGHAT and FQDESV (reference sequence). The CDR3 totals 14 residues. V lost 4 bases, J lost 2 bases, and 10 bases lay in between. The chain's CDR3 is CASSSGEATDTQYF. CDR3 sequence (DNA): TGTGCCAGCAGCTCAGGGGAAGCCACAGATACGCAGTATTTT.

This clone came up a few times. The CDR3: CASSSQGGAEKLFF. DNA for the CDR3: TGTGCCAGCAGTTCCCAGGGAGGAGCTGAAAAACTGTTTTTT. The rearrangement joins TRBV7-8 to TRBJ1-4, with D perhaps TRBD1 (5 bases). Germline loops: CDR1 SGHVS, CDR2 FQNEAQ. The CDR3 has 14 residues. Trimming pared 6 bases from V and 7 bases from J, leaving 15 bases between.

This clone was detected once. CDR3 in amino acids: CASMYYANTGELFF. Here the CDR3 DNA reads TGTGCCAGTATGTACTACGCGAACACCGGGGAGCTGTTTTTT. The chain recombines TRBV19 with TRBJ2-2; D is unresolved. Germline loops: CDR1 LNHDA, CDR2 SQIVND (reference sequence). V shed 7 bases and J shed 0 bases, with 9 bases lying between them. This CDR3 is 14 amino acids long.

The rearrangement uses TRBV18 and TRBJ2-5, with unresolved D. With 2 bases removed from V and 2 bases from J, the gap between germline ends came to 3 bases. Germline CDR1 is KGHSH and CDR2 is LQKENI. This CDR3 is 12 amino acids long. This CDR3 is CASSPTQETQYF. DNA for the CDR3: TGTGCCAGCTCACCAACTCAAGAGACCCAGTACTTC.

This sequence joins TRBV27 and TRBJ2-7, with 7 bases fitting TRBD1. V was pared by 5 bases and J by 4 bases, with 8 bases of the junction left unmatched. The V gene's germline CDR1 is MNHEY and CDR2 SMNVEV (reference sequence). The CDR3 runs to 14 residues. CDR3 in amino acids: CASSPRDRPYEQYV. In DNA, the CDR3 is TGTGCCAGCAGTCCCCGGGACAGACCTTACGAGCAGTACGTC.

The chain carries TRBV5-1 and TRBJ2-7; D possibly corresponds to TRBD2 (6 bases). Deletions cut 5 bases from V and 3 bases from J, with 15 bases between. The V gene's germline CDR1 is SGHRS and CDR2 YFSETQ. CDR3 size: 14 residues. The CDR3 nucleotides read TGCGCCAGCAGTGACGGGACTGACGGCTACGAGCAGTACTTC. It specifies CASSDGTDGYEQYF.

This chain connects TRBV5-4 to TRBJ1-5, with 11 bases identical to TRBD1. The J segment lost 1 base and the V segment lost 4 bases, leaving 10 bases of the junction unmatched. The CDR3 loop spans 18 amino acids. From germline, CDR1 is SGHNT and CDR2 YYREEE (reference sequence). The CDR3 DNA reads as TGTGCCAGCAGCCCAAAGGACAGGGGGCTAGGGAGCAATCAGCCCCAGCATTTT. Translated: CASSPKDRGLGSNQPQHF.

The genes are TRBV6-1 and TRBJ2-5; 7 nucleotides match TRBD1. The V gene end was trimmed by 2 bases and the J gene end by 5 bases; junction bases not matched to a gene: 5. The CDR3 runs to 14 residues. Germline CDR1 and CDR2: MNHNS and SASEGT. CDR3 sequence reads: CASSETTGRETQYF. The CDR3 DNA is TGTGCCAGCAGTGAAACGACAGGGCGCGAGACCCAGTACTTC.

The chain uses TRBV2 and TRBJ2-3; no firm D call. This CDR3 region has 13 residues. The germline V and J ends were trimmed by 1 base and 3 bases, with 5 bases remaining between them. Germline CDR1 SNHLY, CDR2 FYNNEI. The CDR3 sequence is CASSEVGTDTQYF. CDR3 DNA sequence: TGTGCCAGCAGTGAAGTCGGTACAGATACGCAGTATTTT.

The gene calls are TRBV5-1 and TRBJ2-5; D may be TRBD2 (6 bases). CDR3 size: 12 residues. The V and J ends lost 4 bases and 4 bases respectively, with 8 bases between them. Germline V CDR1 and CDR2: SGHRS, YFSETQ. CDR3 amino acids: CASSQTRETQYF. CDR3 bases: TGCGCCAGCAGCCAGACTAGAGAGACCCAGTACTTC.

The V gene is TRBV11-3, the J gene TRBJ2-1, with D perhaps matching TRBD2 (6 bases). CDR1 and CDR2 (germline): SGHNT, YENEEA. The CDR3 has 16 residues. Trimming cost V 7 bases and J 0 bases, with 16 bases left between them. CDR3 DNA sequence: TGTGCCAGCACTCCTAAGGGACTTACCTCCTACAATGAGCAGTTCTTC. Protein: CASTPKGLTSYNEQFF.

The chain couples TRBV6-5 to TRBJ2-1; the match to TRBD2 covers 8 bases. CDR1 and CDR2 (germline): MNHEY, SVGAGI. The ends lost 0 bases at V and 7 bases at J; junction bases unmatched: 8. This CDR3 spans 16 amino acids. The CDR3 DNA follows: TGTGCCAGCAGTTACTCGATATTAGCGGGATTAAATGAGCAGTTCTTC. This encodes CASSYSILAGLNEQFF.

The genes are TRBV6-6 and TRBJ1-1; tentatively, D is TRBD1 (6 bases). Germline CDR1 is MNHNY and CDR2 is SVGAGI (reference sequence). The CDR3 sequence is 16 residues long. Trimming removed 10 bases at V and 0 bases at J, with 21 bases between. CDR3 residues: CAILPARGLLNTEAFF. DNA for the CDR3: TGTGCCATCCTACCCGCGCGGGGGCTGTTGAACACTGAAGCTTTCTTT.

The chain employs TRBV9 and TRBJ2-3, with 9 bases that match TRBD2. Germline V gene lookup returns CDR1 SGDLS and CDR2 YYNGEE. V was pared by 4 bases and J by 2 bases, with 8 bases of the junction left unmatched. This CDR3 has 16 residues. CDR3 amino acids: CASSSTSGGYTDTQYF. The CDR3 nucleotides are TGTGCCAGCAGCTCGACCAGCGGGGGGTACACAGATACGCAGTATTTT. Full variable domain (remainder filled in from reference TRBV9 and TRBJ2-3): DSGVTQTPKHLITATGQRVTLRCSPRSGDLSVYWYQQSLDQGLQFLIQYYNGEERAKGNILERFSAQQFPDLHSELNLSSLELGDSALYFCASSSTSGGYTDTQYFGPGTRLTVL.

The V call is TRBV6-1, the J call TRBJ1-1; the match to TRBD1 covers 7 bases. The CDR3 length is 14 residues. The germline gives CDR1 MNHNS, CDR2 SASEGT. V was clipped by 6 bases and J by 1 base; unmatched bases: 5. The CDR3 coding sequence is TGTGCCAGCAGACCCGGGACAGAGAACACTGAAGCTTTCTTT. As protein: CASRPGTENTEAFF.

This clone was seen a single time. V is TRBV28 and J is TRBJ1-1, with 10 bases fitting TRBD1. V lost 8 bases, J lost 5 bases, and 11 bases stayed unmatched. The CDR3 extends over 15 amino acids. The V gene's germline CDR1 is MDHEN and CDR2 SYDVKM. CDR3 sequence reads: CASLGQGGERTEAFF. The CDR3 coding sequence is TGTGCCAGCCTAGGACAGGGGGGGGAGCGGACTGAAGCTTTCTTT.

The V call is TRBV28, the J call TRBJ2-2; TRBD1 is a possible D gene (6 bases). In germline, CDR1 is MDHEN, CDR2 SYDVKM. The V and J ends lost 7 bases and 1 base respectively, with 10 bases between them. The CDR3 spans 14 residues. CDR3 in amino acids: CASIGQMNTGELFF. The CDR3 bases are TGTGCCAGCATCGGACAGATGAACACCGGGGAGCTGTTTTTT.